The clone carrying this T cell receptor (beta chain) was detected ten times or more. The source of the sample is a study of T cells in Graves' hyperthyroidism and ophthalmopathy. Amplification yielded TCR beta CDR3 regions, with RNA transcripts as the source. The TCR CDR3 was amplified in a first-round RT-PCR using the HTBI primer set. TCRdb reprocessed the multiplex PCR reads with MiXCR, giving one entry per CDR3 protein. The table records 250,000 to 300,000 distinct CDR3 sequences, approximately 14% of them present only once. From germline, CDR1 is LGHDT and CDR2 YNNKEL (reference sequence). The CDR3 covers 18 residues. V trimming: 5 bases; J trimming: 2 bases; junction bases outside the gene matches: 8.

What was sequenced was blood. This TCR was recovered from a woman aged 40 to 49 with Graves' hyperthyroidism that later progressed to Graves' ophthalmopathy. The chain couples TRBV3-1 to TRBJ2-3; 15 bases are a match to TRBD2. CDR3 sequence reads: CASSGLAGGTHPTDTQYF. For the CDR3, the DNA is TGTGCCAGCAGCGGACTAGCGGGAGGGACTCATCCCACAGATACGCAGTATTTT.